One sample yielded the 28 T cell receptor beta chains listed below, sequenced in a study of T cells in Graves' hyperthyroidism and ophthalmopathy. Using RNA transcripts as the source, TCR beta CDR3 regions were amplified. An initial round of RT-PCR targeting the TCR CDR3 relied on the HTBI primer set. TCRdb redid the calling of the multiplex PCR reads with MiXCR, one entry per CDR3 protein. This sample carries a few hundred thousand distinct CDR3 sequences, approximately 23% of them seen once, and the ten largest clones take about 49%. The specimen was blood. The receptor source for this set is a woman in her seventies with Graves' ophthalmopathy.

The CDR3: CASRNPLRGTEAFF. CDR3 sequence (DNA): TGTGCCAGCAGGAACCCCTTGAGGGGCACTGAAGCTTTCTTT. V gene TRBV6-1 combines with J gene TRBJ1-1; tentatively, D is TRBD1 (5 bases). V dropped 6 bases and J dropped 4 bases, with 15 bases sitting between them. The germline V gene encodes CDR1 MNHNS and CDR2 SASEGT. CDR3 length equals 14 residues.

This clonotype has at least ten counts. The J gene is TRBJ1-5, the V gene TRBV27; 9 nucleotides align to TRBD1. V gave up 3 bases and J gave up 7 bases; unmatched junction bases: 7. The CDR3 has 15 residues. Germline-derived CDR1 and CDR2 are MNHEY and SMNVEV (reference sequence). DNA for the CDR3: TGTGCCAGCAGTTTTTCACAGGGGGCCGGGCAGCCCCAGCATTTT. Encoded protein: CASSFSQGAGQPQHF.

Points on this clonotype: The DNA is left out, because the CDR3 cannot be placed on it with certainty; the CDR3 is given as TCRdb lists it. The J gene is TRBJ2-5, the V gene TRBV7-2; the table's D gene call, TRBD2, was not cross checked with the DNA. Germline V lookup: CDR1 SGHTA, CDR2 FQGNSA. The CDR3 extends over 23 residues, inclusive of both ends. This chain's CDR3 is CASSFYICSAPATSGGSWETQYF.

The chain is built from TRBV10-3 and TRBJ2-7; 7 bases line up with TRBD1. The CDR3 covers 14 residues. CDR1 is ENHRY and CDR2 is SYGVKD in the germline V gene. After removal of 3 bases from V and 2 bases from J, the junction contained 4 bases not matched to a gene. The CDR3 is CAISDRDSAYEQYF. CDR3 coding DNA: TGTGCCATCAGTGACCGGGACAGTGCCTACGAGCAGTACTTC.

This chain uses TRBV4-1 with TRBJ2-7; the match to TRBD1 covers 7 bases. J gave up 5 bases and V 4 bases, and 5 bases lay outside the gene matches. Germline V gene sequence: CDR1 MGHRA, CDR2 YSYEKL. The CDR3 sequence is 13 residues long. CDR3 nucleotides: TGCGCCAGCAGCCGGACAGGAACCAACGAGCAGTACTTC. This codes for CASSRTGTNEQYF.

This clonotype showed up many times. DNA of the CDR3: TGTGCCAGCAGTAAGATACGCGGAACGGGGGGGGCTATCTATGGCTACACCTTC. This encodes CASSKIRGTGGAIYGYTF. The V gene is TRBV27, the J gene TRBJ1-2; a weak D match, TRBD1 (6 bases). The germline V and J ends were trimmed by 5 bases and 4 bases, with 26 bases remaining between them. Germline V gives CDR1 MNHEY, CDR2 SMNVEV (reference sequence). The CDR3 runs to 18 residues.

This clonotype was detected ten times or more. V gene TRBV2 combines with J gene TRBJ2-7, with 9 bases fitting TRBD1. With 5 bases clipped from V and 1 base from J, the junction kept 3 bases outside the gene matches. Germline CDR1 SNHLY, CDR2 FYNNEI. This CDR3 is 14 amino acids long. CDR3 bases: TGTGCCAGCAGTTGGGGACAGGGATCCTACGAGCAGTACTTC. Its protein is CASSWGQGSYEQYF.

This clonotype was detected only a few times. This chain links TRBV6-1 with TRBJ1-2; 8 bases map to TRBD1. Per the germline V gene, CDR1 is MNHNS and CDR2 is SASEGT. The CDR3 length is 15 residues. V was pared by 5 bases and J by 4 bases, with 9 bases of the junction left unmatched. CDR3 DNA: TGTGCCAGCAGTCGCTCGGACAGGGTAGGCTATGGCTACACCTTC. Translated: CASSRSDRVGYGYTF.

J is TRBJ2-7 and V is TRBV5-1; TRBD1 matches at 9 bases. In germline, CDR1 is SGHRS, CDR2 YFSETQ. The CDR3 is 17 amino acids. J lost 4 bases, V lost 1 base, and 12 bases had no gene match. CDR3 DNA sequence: TGCGCCAGCAGCTTGTTAACCACCGGGACAGGGTTTTACGAGCAGTACTTC. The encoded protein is CASSLLTTGTGFYEQYF.

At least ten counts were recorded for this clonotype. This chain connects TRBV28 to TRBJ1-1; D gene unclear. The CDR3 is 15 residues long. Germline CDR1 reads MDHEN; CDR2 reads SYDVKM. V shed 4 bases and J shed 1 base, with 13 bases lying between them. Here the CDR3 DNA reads TGTGCCAGCAGTTCATTAGGGTCCCCGAACACTGAAGCTTTCTTT. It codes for CASSSLGSPNTEAFF.

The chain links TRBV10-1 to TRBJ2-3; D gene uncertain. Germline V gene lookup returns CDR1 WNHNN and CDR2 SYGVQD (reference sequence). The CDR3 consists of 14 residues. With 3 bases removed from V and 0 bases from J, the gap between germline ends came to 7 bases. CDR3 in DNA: TGCGCCAGCAGTGACGGTCTTAGCACAGATACGCAGTATTTT. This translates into CASSDGLSTDTQYF.

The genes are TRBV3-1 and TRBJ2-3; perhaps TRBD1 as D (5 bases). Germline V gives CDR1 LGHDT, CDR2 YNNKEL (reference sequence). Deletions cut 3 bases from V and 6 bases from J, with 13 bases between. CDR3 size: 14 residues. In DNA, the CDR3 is TGTGCCAGCAGCCAGGGTTTTGGGGCGGATACGCAGTATTTT. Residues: CASSQGFGADTQYF.

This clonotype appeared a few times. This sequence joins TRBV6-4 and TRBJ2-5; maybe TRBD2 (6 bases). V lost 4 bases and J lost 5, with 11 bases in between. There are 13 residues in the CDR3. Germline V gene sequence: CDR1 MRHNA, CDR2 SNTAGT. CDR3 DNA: TGTGCCAGCAGTGGGGGCGGGGCGGAGACCCAGTACTTC. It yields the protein CASSGGGAETQYF.

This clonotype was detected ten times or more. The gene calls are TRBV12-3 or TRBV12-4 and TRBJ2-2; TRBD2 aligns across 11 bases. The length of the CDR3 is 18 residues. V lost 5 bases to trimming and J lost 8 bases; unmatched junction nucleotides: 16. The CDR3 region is CASSADSGRASRSGELFF. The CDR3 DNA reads TGTGCCAGCAGTGCCGATAGCGGGAGGGCCAGTCGTTCGGGGGAGCTGTTTTTT.

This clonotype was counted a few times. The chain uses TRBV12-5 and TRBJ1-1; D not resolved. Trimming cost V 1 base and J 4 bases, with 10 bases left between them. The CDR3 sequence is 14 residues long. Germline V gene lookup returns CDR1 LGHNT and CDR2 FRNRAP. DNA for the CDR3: TGTGCTAGTGGTTTGGGCAATTGGGGCACTGAAGCTTTCTTT. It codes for CASGLGNWGTEAFF.

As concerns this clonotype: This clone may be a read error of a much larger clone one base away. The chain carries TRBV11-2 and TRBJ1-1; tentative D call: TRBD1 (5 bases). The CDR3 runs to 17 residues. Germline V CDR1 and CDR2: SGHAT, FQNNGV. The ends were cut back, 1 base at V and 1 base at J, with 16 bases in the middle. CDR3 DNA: TGTGCCAGCAGCTTAGGAGTTGGGGGAGTTGCGAACACTGAAGCTTTCTTT. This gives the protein CASSLGVGGVANTEAFF. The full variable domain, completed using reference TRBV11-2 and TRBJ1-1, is EAGVAQSPRYKIIEKRQSVAFWCNPISGHATLYWYQQILGQGPKLLIQFQNNGVVDDSQLPKDRFSAERLKGVDSTLKIQPAKLEDSAVYLCASSLGVGGVANTEAFFGQGTRLTVV.

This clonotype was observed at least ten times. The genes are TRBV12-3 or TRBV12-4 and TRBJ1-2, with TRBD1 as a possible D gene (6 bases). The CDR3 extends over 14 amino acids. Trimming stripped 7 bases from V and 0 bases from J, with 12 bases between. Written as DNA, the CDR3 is TGTGCCAGCATGGGGGGCCTGGCTAACTATGGCTACACCTTC. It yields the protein CASMGGLANYGYTF.

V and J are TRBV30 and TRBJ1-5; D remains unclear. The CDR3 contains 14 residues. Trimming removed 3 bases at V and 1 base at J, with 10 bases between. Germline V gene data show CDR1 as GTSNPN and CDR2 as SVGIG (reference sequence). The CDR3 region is CAWSSTASNQPQHF. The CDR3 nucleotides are TGTGCCTGGAGCTCAACAGCGAGCAATCAGCCCCAGCATTTT.

This CDR3 reads CASIMAGDNEQFF. CDR3 nucleotides: TGTGCCAGCATTATGGCGGGGGACAATGAGCAGTTCTTC. V gene TRBV12-3 or TRBV12-4 combines with J gene TRBJ2-1, with TRBD2 identical over 7 bases. Unmatched junction bases numbered 5, after V lost 7 bases and J lost 5 bases. The length of the CDR3 is 13 residues.

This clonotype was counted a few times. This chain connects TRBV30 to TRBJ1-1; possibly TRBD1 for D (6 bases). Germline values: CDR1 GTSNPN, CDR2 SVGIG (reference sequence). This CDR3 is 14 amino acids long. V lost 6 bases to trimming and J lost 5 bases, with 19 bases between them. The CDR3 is CACPPRGARTEAFF. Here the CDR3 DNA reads TGTGCCTGCCCCCCACGGGGGGCACGGACTGAAGCTTTCTTT.

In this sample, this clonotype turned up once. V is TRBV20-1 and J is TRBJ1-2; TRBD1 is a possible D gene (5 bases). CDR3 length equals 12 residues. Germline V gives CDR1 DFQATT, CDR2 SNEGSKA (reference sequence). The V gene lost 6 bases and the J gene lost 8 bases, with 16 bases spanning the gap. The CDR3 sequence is CSAENGGGGYTF. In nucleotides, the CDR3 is TGCAGTGCCGAAAACGGGGGAGGAGGCTACACCTTC.

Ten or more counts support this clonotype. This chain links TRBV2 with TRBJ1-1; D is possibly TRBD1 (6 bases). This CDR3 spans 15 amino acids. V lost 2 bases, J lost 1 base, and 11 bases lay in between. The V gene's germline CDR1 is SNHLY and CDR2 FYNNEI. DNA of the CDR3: TGTGCCAGCAGTGAATTCTTCAGGGGGAACACTGAAGCTTTCTTT. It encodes CASSEFFRGNTEAFF.

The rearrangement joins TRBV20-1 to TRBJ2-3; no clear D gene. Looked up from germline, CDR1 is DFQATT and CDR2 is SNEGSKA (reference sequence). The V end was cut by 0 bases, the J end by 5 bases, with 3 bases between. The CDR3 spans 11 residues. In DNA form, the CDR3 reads TGCAGTGCTAGAGACAGAGATACGCAGTATTTT. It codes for CSARDRDTQYF.

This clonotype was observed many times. The CDR3 DNA reads TGTGCCAGCAGTGAGATACCCGGGCCTCAGCCCCAGCATTTT. It encodes CASSEIPGPQPQHF. The V gene is TRBV2, the J gene TRBJ1-5; D gene unclear. This CDR3 has 14 amino acids. The V gene's germline CDR1 is SNHLY and CDR2 FYNNEI. Trimming cost V 3 bases and J 6 bases, with 12 bases left between them.

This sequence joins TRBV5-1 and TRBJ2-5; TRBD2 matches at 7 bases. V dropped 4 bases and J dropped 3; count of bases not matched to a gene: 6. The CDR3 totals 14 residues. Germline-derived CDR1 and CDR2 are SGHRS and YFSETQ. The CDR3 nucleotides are TGCGCCAGCAGCGAACTAGCGATAAAAGAGACCCAGTACTTC. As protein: CASSELAIKETQYF.

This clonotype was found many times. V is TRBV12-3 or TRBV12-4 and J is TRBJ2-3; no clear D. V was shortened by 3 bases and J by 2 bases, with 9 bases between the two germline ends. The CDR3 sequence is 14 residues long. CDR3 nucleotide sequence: TGTGCCAGCAGTTTCCGGGCTGACACAGATACGCAGTATTTT. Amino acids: CASSFRADTDTQYF.

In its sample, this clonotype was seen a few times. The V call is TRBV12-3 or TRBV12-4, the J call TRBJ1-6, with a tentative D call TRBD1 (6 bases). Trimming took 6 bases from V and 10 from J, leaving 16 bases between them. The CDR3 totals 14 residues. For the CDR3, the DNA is TGTGCCAGCAGCCCTGTACAGGGACACTCACCCCTCCACTTT. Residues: CASSPVQGHSPLHF.

The CDR3 DNA follows: TGCGCCAGCAGCCAAGATTATGCCGGCTTGAGGGGCTACACCTTC. Encoded protein: CASSQDYAGLRGYTF. The chain uses TRBV4-3 and TRBJ1-2, with D uncertain. The CDR3 length is 15 residues. With 0 bases removed from V and 8 bases from J, the gap between germline ends came to 16 bases. Germline V gene data show CDR1 as LGHNA and CDR2 as YSLEER.